This TCR beta chain was sequenced in a study of PD-1 blockade in classical Hodgkin lymphoma. Overall study: Patients in the cohort were put on intravenous nivolumab, 3 mg/kg every 2 weeks. Points from the study as a whole: Those achieving complete response showed baseline diversity like newly diagnosed patients.

From germline, CDR1 is MNHNY and CDR2 SVGAGI (reference sequence). The V and J ends lost 2 bases and 4 bases respectively, with 11 bases between them. This CDR3 contains 14 residues. As regards this clone: Its matching antigen is unknown.

TCRdb's table, derived via immunoSEQ multiplex PCR, lists solely in-frame clones and lacks some. Among about 39,000 clones, just over 75% were seen once, and the ten largest hold 9.8%. Time point denoted: cycle 4 day 1 (C4D1), after more than five weeks of nivolumab. Every single patient, without exception, relapsed after autologous stem cell transplantation, and brentuximab vedotin exposure varied. The chain recombines TRBV6-6 with TRBJ1-2; a weak D match, TRBD1 (5 bases). The sample here was peripheral blood mononuclear cells (PBMCs), taken before the fourth cycle of nivolumab. This clonotype was sampled from a human donor with classical Hodgkin lymphoma. CDR3 sequence: CASSYAAGTYGYTF. In DNA, the CDR3 is TGTGCCAGCAGTTACGCGGCAGGGACCTATGGCTACACCTTC.